The subject of this entry is one TCR beta chain. The clone's antigen remains unknown. There are no base qualities to consult, and no much larger clone falls within one base. The data derive from a study of somatic mutations in T cells in chronic GVHD (TCRdb year 2020). The germline V end is reduced by 4 bases and the J end by 7 bases; junction bases left unmatched: 10. The CDR3, from cysteine to phenylalanine, totals 15 residues. CDR3 DNA only is kept here, 45 bases in frame from base 1. For CDR1 and CDR2, the germline V gene lists MGHRA and YSYEKL. Genomic DNA was isolated and then used for the TCRbeta deep sequencing. The immunoSEQ assay, provided as a commercial service, was used for TCRbeta CDR3 sequencing and initial data processing. In the original analysis: Reads were demultiplexed, adapter and primer sequences were trimmed, similar clones were merged through frequency-ratio clustering, and V, D, J genes were annotated using IMGT. TCRdb took over this immuneACCESS table, retaining in-frame rearrangements with V and J assigned. Such tables are incomplete; in checked studies, under half of the missing clones stem from an unresolved V gene, and the remainder is unexplained. For V, J and clone size, that table is used; D and trimming come from the DNA. In all, the sample holds 11,000 to 15,000 clones, and around 80% of those were seen once. Roughly 32% of the sample rests with the top ten.

For sorting, staining was done with anti-CD3, anti-CD4, anti-CD8 and a Vbeta20 antibody from the IOTest Beta Mark kit on a FACSAria III, reaching purity above 98%. Peripheral blood was collected in sodium heparin tubes, and mononuclear cells were isolated by Ficoll-Paque PLUS density gradient centrifugation. Before TCRbeta deep sequencing, the CD4+ Vbeta20+, CD4+ Vbeta20-, and CD8+ T cell fractions were FACS-sorted. Sequencing was performed on Vbeta20-negative CD4+ T cells from blood. According to the study, the label for this sample's cell subset or site signals: CD4+ T cells sorted as TCR Vbeta20 negative by flow cytometry. The V and J genes are TRBV4-1 and TRBJ2-1, with TRBD2 identical over 7 junction bases. This sequence was found in a male patient in his fifties with chronic graft-versus-host disease. Following transplantation, part of the T cell population may be supplied by the graft donor rather than the patient. The CDR3 here reads CASSRGEGPRNEQFF. DNA sequence: TGCGCCAGCAGCCGAGGGGAGGGACCGCGAAATGAGCAGTTCTTC.